The rows below give T cell receptor beta chains drawn from one sample of a study of naive and memory T cell subsets. TCRdb re-analysed the 5' RACE reads in MiXCR, keeping a single row per CDR3 protein. The repertoire has 20,000 to 30,000 distinct CDR3 sequences, roughly 25% of them found once; the top ten carry approximately 1.8%. The receptors derive from a female donor in good health. Each CDR3 is given with its conserved first and last residue. Each record gives: V gene, D gene, J gene, clone size, CDR3 length, CDR3 protein, CDR3 DNA. The D gene is left open where the match is weak. Size tells how often a clone was seen (once, few, many) or the class of an expanded clone, and some rows leave it out.

V: TRBV6-1
D: -
J: TRBJ2-2
size: many
length: 12
CDR3: CASHTGLGELFF
DNA: TGTGCCAGCCATACTGGGCTCGGGGAGCTGTTTTTT

V: TRBV29-1
D: -
J: TRBJ1-2
size: -
length: 12
CDR3: CSSSGPVYGYTF
DNA: TGCAGCAGCTCGGGACCGGTCTATGGCTACACCTTC

V: TRBV5-1
D: TRBD2
J: TRBJ2-7
size: once
length: 15
CDR3: CASSLIGLAGDEQYF
DNA: TGCGCCAGCAGCTTAATTGGTCTAGCGGGAGACGAGCAGTACTTC

V: TRBV12-3/TRBV12-4
D: -
J: TRBJ2-1
size: once
length: 14
CDR3: CASSFGSINNEQFF
DNA: TGTGCCAGCAGTTTCGGGTCGATCAACAATGAGCAGTTCTTC

V: TRBV5-1
D: -
J: TRBJ2-7
size: many
length: 14
CDR3: CASSSTRMPYEQYF
DNA: TGCGCCAGCAGCTCAACTAGGATGCCCTACGAGCAGTACTTC

V: TRBV6-1
D: -
J: TRBJ1-5
size: many
length: 14
CDR3: CASSEGAPGQPQHF
DNA: TGTGCCAGCAGTGAAGGTGCCCCCGGGCAGCCCCAGCATTTT

V: TRBV6-5
D: -
J: TRBJ1-2
size: medium-sized
length: 12
CDR3: CASSSQGNGYTF
DNA: TGTGCCAGCAGTTCGCAGGGCAATGGCTACACCTTC

V: TRBV7-9
D: -
J: TRBJ1-2
size: many
length: 12
CDR3: CASSPPTGGYTF
DNA: TGTGCCAGCAGCCCCCCGACCGGGGGCTACACCTTC

V: TRBV29-1
D: TRBD2
J: TRBJ2-5
size: many
length: 13
CDR3: CSGVGSGSETQYF
DNA: TGCAGCGGCGTGGGAAGCGGGAGTGAGACCCAGTACTTC

V: TRBV29-1
D: -
J: TRBJ1-1
size: many
length: 12
CDR3: CSVDRGGTEAFF
DNA: TGCAGCGTTGATCGAGGGGGCACTGAAGCTTTCTTT

V: TRBV20-1
D: TRBD2
J: TRBJ2-2
size: -
length: 16
CDR3: CSARTSGGRGTGELFF
DNA: TGCAGTGCAAGGACTAGCGGGGGCCGGGGGACCGGGGAGCTGTTTTTT

V: TRBV12-3/TRBV12-4
D: -
J: TRBJ1-2
size: medium-sized
length: 13
CDR3: CASNAGANYGYTF
DNA: TGTGCCAGCAATGCAGGGGCGAACTATGGCTACACCTTC

V: TRBV6-5
D: -
J: TRBJ1-1
size: -
length: 17
CDR3: CASSYSIRSLSNTEAFF
DNA: TGTGCCAGCAGTTACTCCATCAGGAGTCTATCGAACACTGAAGCTTTCTTT

V: TRBV20-1
D: TRBD2
J: TRBJ2-1
size: many
length: 13
CDR3: CSARILAGNEQFF
DNA: TGCAGTGCTAGGATACTAGCGGGAAATGAGCAGTTCTTC

V: TRBV9
D: -
J: TRBJ2-1
size: -
length: 15
CDR3: CASSAPNSWDNEQFF
DNA: TGTGCCAGCAGCGCCCCGAACTCGTGGGACAATGAGCAGTTCTTC

V: TRBV7-8
D: -
J: TRBJ2-1
size: -
length: 15
CDR3: CASSPRGADTDEQFF
DNA: TGTGCCAGCAGCCCCAGGGGGGCGGATACCGATGAGCAGTTCTTC